This TCR beta chain emerged from a study of CD8 T cells in Susac syndrome. Controls matched for sex and age were healthy donors. Random hexamers were used to reverse transcribe roughly 0.45 to 1 ug of RNA. Amplification of TCR beta CDR3 across 54 Vbeta and 13 Jbeta was performed with immunoSEQ multiplex PCR. Using its own MiXCR run on the immunoSEQ multiplex PCR reads, TCRdb lists one record per CDR3 protein. The sample yields 150,000 to 200,000 distinct CDR3 sequences, over 85% seen once. The CDR3 runs 12 residues. V was cut by 3 bases and J by 12 bases, with 15 bases left in between. Germline CDR1 reads SGHDN; CDR2 reads FVKESK.

The TCR originated in a human donor in good health. Material for sequencing was CD4+ T cells from PBMCs. This chain links TRBV14 with TRBJ2-7; D is possibly TRBD2 (5 bases). The CDR3 is CASSQEVGRTYF. The CDR3 nucleotides are TGTGCCAGCAGCCAGGAGGTCGGACGGACGTACTTC.